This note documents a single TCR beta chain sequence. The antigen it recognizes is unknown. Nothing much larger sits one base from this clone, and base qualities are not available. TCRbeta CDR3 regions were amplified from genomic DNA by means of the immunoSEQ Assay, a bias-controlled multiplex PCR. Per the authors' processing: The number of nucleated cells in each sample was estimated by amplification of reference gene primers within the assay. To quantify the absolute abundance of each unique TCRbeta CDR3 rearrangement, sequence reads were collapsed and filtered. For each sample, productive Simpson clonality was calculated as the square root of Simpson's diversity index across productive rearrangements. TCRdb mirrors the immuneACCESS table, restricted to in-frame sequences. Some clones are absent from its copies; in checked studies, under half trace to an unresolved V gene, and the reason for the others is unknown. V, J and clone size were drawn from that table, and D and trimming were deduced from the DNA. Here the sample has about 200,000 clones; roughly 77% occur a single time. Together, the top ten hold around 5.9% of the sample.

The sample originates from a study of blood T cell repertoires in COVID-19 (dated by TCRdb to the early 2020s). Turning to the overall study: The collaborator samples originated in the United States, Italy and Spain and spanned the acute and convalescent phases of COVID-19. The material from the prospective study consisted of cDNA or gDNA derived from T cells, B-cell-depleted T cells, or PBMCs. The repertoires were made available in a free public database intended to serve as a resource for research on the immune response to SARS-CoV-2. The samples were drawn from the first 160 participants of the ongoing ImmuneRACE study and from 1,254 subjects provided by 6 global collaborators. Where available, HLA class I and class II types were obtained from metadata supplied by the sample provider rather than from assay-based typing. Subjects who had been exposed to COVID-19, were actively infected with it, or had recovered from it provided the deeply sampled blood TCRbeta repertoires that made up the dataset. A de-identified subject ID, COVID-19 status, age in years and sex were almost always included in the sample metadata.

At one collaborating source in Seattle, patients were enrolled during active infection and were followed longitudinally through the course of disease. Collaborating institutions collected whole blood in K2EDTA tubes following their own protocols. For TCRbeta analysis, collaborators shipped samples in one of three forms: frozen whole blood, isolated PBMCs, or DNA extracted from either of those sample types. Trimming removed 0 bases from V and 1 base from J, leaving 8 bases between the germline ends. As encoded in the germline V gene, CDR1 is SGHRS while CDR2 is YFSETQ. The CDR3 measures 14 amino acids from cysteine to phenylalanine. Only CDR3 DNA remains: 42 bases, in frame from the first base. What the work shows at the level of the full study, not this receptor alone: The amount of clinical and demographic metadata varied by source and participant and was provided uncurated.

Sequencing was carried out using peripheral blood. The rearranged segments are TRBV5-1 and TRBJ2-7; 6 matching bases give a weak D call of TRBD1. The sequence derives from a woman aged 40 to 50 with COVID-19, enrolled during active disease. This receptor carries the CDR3 CASSLDRASYEQYF. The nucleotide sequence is TGCGCCAGCAGCTTGGACAGGGCATCCTACGAGCAGTACTTC. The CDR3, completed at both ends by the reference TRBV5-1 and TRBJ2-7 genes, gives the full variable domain KAGVTQTPRYLIKTRGQQVTLSCSPISGHRSVSWYQQTPGQGLQFLFEYFSETQRNKGNFPGRFSGRQFSNSRSEMNVSTLELGDSALYLCASSLDRASYEQYFGPGTRLTVT.